The rows below give T cell receptor beta chains drawn from one sample of a study of T-cell memory formation after mild COVID-19. TCRdb fed the 5' RACE reads into MiXCR, producing one record per CDR3 protein. Of a few hundred thousand distinct CDR3 sequences listed, roughly 15% were seen once; the top ten hold 20% to 25%. Source material: PBMCs or a T cell subset sorted from them (not recorded which). These receptors came from a man between 18 and 35 years old who had mild COVID-19 (a few samples of this study predate the infection). Cell type and time point are not known. The CDR3 runs from the conserved cysteine through the conserved F or W. D genes are given only for firm matches. Clone size is shown for a subset of rows, as once, few, many or a class of expanded clone.

clone_size	j_call	v_call	d_call	cdr3_nt	cdr3_aa
-	TRBJ2-5	TRBV14	-	TGTGCCAGCAGCCAAGAAGCGGCAGCTTGGGAGACCCAGTACTTC	CASSQEAAAWETQYF
few	TRBJ1-5	TRBV19	-	TGTGCCACTGCAGGGTATAGCAATCAGCCCCAGCATTTT	CATAGYSNQPQHF
-	TRBJ2-1	TRBV28	TRBD2	TGTGCCAGCAGTAAACTCGGGAGGTACAATGAGCAGTTCTTC	CASSKLGRYNEQFF
many	TRBJ2-1	TRBV5-1	-	TGCGCCAGCAGCCTTGGTCTGGGTTACAATGAGCAGTTCTTC	CASSLGLGYNEQFF
-	TRBJ1-1	TRBV4-1	-	TGCGCCAGCAGCCAAGGGGCAATAGTAGAGGGCGGGAGCACTGAAGCTTTCTTT	CASSQGAIVEGGSTEAFF
few	TRBJ2-7	TRBV19	-	TGTGCCAGTAGTATCGGACCGAGCTACGAGCAGTACTTC	CASSIGPSYEQYF
-	TRBJ2-5	TRBV10-2	-	TGCGCCAGCACGGACAGCCTAGCCCCCTTGCAAGAGACCCAGTACTTC	CASTDSLAPLQETQYF
-	TRBJ1-2	TRBV6-6	-	TGTGCCAGCACCAAGGGAGTCTATGGCTACACCTTC	CASTKGVYGYTF
-	TRBJ1-5	TRBV28	TRBD1	TGTGCCAGCACTTTGGGAAGTGGCAGGGGGCTCAATCAGCCCCAGCATTTT	CASTLGSGRGLNQPQHF
-	TRBJ2-3	TRBV7-6	-	TGTGCCAGCAGCCCGGTGGGGTCCGCCGATACGCAGTATTTT	CASSPVGSADTQYF
few	TRBJ2-5	TRBV4-2	-	TGTGCCAGCAGCCAAGGGGTCAGGGGGGATGGAGAGACCCAGTACTTC	CASSQGVRGDGETQYF
-	TRBJ2-1	TRBV4-2	TRBD1	TGTGCCAGCGCGACAGGGACGGACAATGAGCAGTTCTTC	CASATGTDNEQFF
-	TRBJ1-1	TRBV20-1	-	TGCAGTGCTAGAGATCTTAAGGGTACCACTGAAGCTTTCTTT	CSARDLKGTTEAFF
-	TRBJ2-3	TRBV5-1	-	TGCGCCAGCAGCCTCCTGTCCAATACGCAGTATTTT	CASSLLSNTQYF
-	TRBJ2-7	TRBV12-3/TRBV12-4	TRBD2	TGTGCCAGCAGTTTAGTGGGTCGGGAAGCGGGGGCGGAGCAGTACTTC	CASSLVGREAGAEQYF
-	TRBJ1-1	TRBV29-1	TRBD1	TGCAGCGTGCAAGGGGGCCGGGCCACTGAAGCTTTCTTT	CSVQGGRATEAFF
few	TRBJ1-2	TRBV2	-	TGTGCCAGCAGGATCACGGGGACAACCGCTAACTATGGCTACACCTTC	CASRITGTTANYGYTF
-	TRBJ2-6	TRBV12-3/TRBV12-4	-	TGTGCCAGCAGTCTGTTCCTCACTGGGGCCAACGTCCTGACTTTC	CASSLFLTGANVLTF
many	TRBJ1-5	TRBV20-1	-	TGCAGTGCTAGGGCTGTGGGATTAGGCAATCAGCCCCAGCATTTT	CSARAVGLGNQPQHF
many	TRBJ2-2	TRBV10-3	TRBD1	TGTGCCATCAGGGAAAGACAGGGGGTGGCCGGGGAGCTGTTTTTT	CAIRERQGVAGELFF
-	TRBJ1-2	TRBV7-9	-	TGTGCCAGCAGCGGCGGTGCTTATGGCTACACCTTC	CASSGGAYGYTF
many	TRBJ2-5	TRBV7-2	-	TGTGCCAGCAGCTTAGCACCGGCGGGGAGAGAGACCCAGTACTTC	CASSLAPAGRETQYF
-	TRBJ2-5	TRBV11-3	TRBD2	TGTGCCAGCAGCTTAGGTTCCGGGACTAGCGAACAAGAGACCCAGTACTTC	CASSLGSGTSEQETQYF
-	TRBJ1-6	TRBV4-3	TRBD1	TGCGCCAGCAGCCAACAGGGGGATAATTCACCCCTCCACTTT	CASSQQGDNSPLHF
-	TRBJ2-1	TRBV9	-	TGTGCCAGCAGCTGGACGGCAAATGAGCAGTTCTTC	CASSWTANEQFF
many	TRBJ2-3	TRBV9	TRBD2	TGTGCCAGCAGCCCGCGGACTAGCGGGGGCTCGGGAGATACGCAGTATTTT	CASSPRTSGGSGDTQYF
-	TRBJ1-2	TRBV24-1	-	TGTGCCACCAGTGCCTCAGCCCGGGACCCGGATAACTATGGCTACACCTTC	CATSASARDPDNYGYTF
many	TRBJ2-1	TRBV7-2	-	TGTGCCAGCAGCTTAGATCTTAGTACCTACAATGAGCAGTTCTTC	CASSLDLSTYNEQFF
-	TRBJ1-3	TRBV12-3/TRBV12-4	-	TGTGCCAGCAGTTTCATGACAGGAGCTGGAAACACCATATATTTT	CASSFMTGAGNTIYF
once	TRBJ1-2	TRBV4-3	-	TGCGCCAGCAGCCAAGAATGGCAAGGGTTTGGCTACACCTTC	CASSQEWQGFGYTF
-	TRBJ2-5	TRBV7-9	-	TGTGCCAGCAGCTTCGTAACCTCGGACCCTCGGCAGGAGACCCAGTACTTC	CASSFVTSDPRQETQYF
few	TRBJ1-5	TRBV12-3/TRBV12-4	-	TGTGCCAGCAGTTTCTGGGGTTCCCATCAGCCCCAGCATTTT	CASSFWGSHQPQHF
few	TRBJ2-5	TRBV6-1	-	TGTGCCAGCAGTGAGGGGAAAGGATCCGAGACCCAGTACTTC	CASSEGKGSETQYF
few	TRBJ1-2	TRBV5-1	-	TGCGCCAGCAGCTTTGTCCAGGACAGAGGCTACACCTTC	CASSFVQDRGYTF
few	TRBJ2-2	TRBV5-8	-	TGTGCCAGCAGCCGGGACATCACCGGGGAGCTGTTTTTT	CASSRDITGELFF
many	TRBJ2-1	TRBV7-9	-	TGTGCCAGCAGCTTAGTTCTGAGCTCCTACAATGAGCAGTTCTTC	CASSLVLSSYNEQFF
-	TRBJ2-5	TRBV4-1	TRBD2	TGCGCCAGCAGCCACCTACTAGCGGGGCAAGAGACCCAGTACTTC	CASSHLLAGQETQYF
few	TRBJ2-4	TRBV5-1	-	TGCGCCAGCAGCTTGGTCGAGTCCAAAAACATTCAGTACTTC	CASSLVESKNIQYF
few	TRBJ2-4	TRBV11-2	TRBD1	TGTGCCAGCAGCCACGGGGACAGCCGGAACATTCAGTACTTC	CASSHGDSRNIQYF
few	TRBJ1-2	TRBV5-6	-	TGTGCCAGCAGCCTCCCTGGTTTTGTCTATGGCTACACCTTC	CASSLPGFVYGYTF
-	TRBJ2-7	TRBV11-2	TRBD1	TGTGCCAGCAGCTTAGAGTCACAGGGGGAGCAGTACTTC	CASSLESQGEQYF
-	TRBJ1-5	TRBV20-1	-	TGCAGTGCCGGGGGGCTTAGCAATCAGCCCCAGCATTTT	CSAGGLSNQPQHF
-	TRBJ2-5	TRBV7-7	-	TGTGCTAGCAGCTTCCAAATAAAAGAGACCCAGTACTTC	CASSFQIKETQYF
many	TRBJ2-5	TRBV29-1	TRBD1	TGCAGCGTTGATCGCAGGACAGGGGGAGAGACCCAGTACTTC	CSVDRRTGGETQYF